This T cell receptor beta chain appears in the sequencing data of a study of blood T cell repertoires in COVID-19. The overall study: COVID-19 samples, acute and convalescent, were from the United States, Italy and Spain. Nucleic acid was either cDNA or gDNA, and it came from T cells, B-cell-depleted T cells, or PBMCs.

The CDR3 has 15 amino acids. The V end was cut by 5 bases, the J end by 4 bases, with 17 bases between. Germline values: CDR1 SGHVS, CDR2 FQNEAQ. This clone showed up just a few times. In the source study's methods: Amplified reference gene primers provided the basis for estimating nucleated cell counts. Assay used: immunoSEQ multiplex PCR; TCRdb lists only in-frame clones, some missing. That table is the source of V, J and clone size, and D and trimming were worked out from the DNA. The sample includes over 70,000 clones, approximately 85% seen only once; the top ten take roughly 5%. The chain recombines TRBV7-8 with TRBJ1-1; possible D gene TRBD1, 6 bases. The source of this sequence is a man older than 75 with acute or convalescent COVID-19. The sequencing sample was made of peripheral blood. The CDR3 coding sequence is TGTGCCAGCAGCCCCCAACAGGGATGGAGCACTGAAGCTTTCTTT. This sequence encodes CASSPQQGWSTEAFF. Together with reference TRBV7-8 and TRBJ1-1, the CDR3 gives the full variable domain: GAGVSQSPRYKVAKRGQDVALRCDPISGHVSLFWYQQALGQGPEFLTYFQNEAQLDKSGLPSDRFFAERPEGSVSTLKIQRTQQEDSAVYLCASSPQQGWSTEAFFGQGTRLTVV.